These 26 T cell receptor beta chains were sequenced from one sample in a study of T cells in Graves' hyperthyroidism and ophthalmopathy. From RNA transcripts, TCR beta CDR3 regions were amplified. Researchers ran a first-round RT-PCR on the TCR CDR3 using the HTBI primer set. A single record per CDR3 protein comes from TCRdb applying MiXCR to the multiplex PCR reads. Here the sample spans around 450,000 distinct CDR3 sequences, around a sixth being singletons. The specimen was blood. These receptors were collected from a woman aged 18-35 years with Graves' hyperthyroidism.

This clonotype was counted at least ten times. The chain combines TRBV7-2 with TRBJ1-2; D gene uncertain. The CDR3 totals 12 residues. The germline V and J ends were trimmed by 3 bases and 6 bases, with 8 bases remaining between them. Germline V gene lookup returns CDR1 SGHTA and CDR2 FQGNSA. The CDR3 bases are TGTGCCAGCAGCTTCCAAAGGGATGGCTACACCTTC. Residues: CASSFQRDGYTF.

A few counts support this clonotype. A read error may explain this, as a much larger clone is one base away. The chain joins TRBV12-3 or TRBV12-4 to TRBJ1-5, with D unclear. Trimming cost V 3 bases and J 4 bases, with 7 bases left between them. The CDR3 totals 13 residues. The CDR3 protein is CASSFGKNQPQHF. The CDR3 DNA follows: TGTGCCAGCAGTTTCGGAAAGAATCAGCCCCAGCATTTT.

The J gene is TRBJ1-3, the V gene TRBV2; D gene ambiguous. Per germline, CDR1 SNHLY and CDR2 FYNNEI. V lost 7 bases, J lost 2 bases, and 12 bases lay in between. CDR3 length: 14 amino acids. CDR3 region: CASTGRRAGNTIYF. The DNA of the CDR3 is TGTGCCAGCACGGGCAGAAGGGCTGGAAACACCATATATTTT.

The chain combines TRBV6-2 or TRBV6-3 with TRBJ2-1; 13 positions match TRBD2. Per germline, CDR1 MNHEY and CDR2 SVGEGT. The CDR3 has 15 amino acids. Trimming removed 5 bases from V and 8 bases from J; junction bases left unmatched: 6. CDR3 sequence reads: CASSLGLAGTDEQFF. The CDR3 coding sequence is TGTGCCAGCAGTCTGGGACTAGCGGGGACGGATGAGCAGTTCTTC.

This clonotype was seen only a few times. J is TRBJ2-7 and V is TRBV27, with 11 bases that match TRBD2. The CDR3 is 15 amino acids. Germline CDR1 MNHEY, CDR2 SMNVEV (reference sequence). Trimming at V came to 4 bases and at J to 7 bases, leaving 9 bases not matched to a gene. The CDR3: CASSSGTSGPREQYF. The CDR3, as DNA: TGTGCCAGCAGTTCCGGGACTAGCGGCCCCCGGGAGCAGTACTTC.

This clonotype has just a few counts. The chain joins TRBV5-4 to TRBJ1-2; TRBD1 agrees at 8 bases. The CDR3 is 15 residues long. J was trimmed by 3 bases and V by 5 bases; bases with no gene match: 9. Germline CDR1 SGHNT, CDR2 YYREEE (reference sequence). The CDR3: CASSQSAGGYYGYTF. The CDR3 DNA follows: TGTGCCAGCAGTCAATCGGCAGGGGGCTACTATGGCTACACCTTC.

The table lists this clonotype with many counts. This CDR3 reads CASSPLKDTQYF. In DNA, the CDR3 is TGTGCCAGCAGCCCTTTGAAAGATACGCAGTATTTT. The gene calls are TRBV28 and TRBJ2-3; D is ambiguous. V lost 6 bases, J lost 5 bases, and 9 bases lay in between. The CDR3 sequence is 12 residues long. The germline gives CDR1 MDHEN, CDR2 SYDVKM.

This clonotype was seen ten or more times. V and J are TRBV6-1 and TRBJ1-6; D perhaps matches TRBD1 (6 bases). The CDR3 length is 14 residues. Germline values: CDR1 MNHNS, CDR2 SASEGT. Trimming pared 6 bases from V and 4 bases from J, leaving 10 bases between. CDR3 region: CASSSQGYNSPLHF. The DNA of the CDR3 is TGTGCCAGCAGCTCTCAGGGGTATAATTCACCCCTCCACTTT.

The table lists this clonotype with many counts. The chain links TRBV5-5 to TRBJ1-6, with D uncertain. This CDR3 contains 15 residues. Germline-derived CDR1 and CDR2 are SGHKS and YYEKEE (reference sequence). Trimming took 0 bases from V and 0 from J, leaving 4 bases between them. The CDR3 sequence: CASSLAGSYNSPLHF. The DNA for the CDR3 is TGTGCCAGCAGCTTGGCTGGCTCCTATAATTCACCCCTCCACTTT.

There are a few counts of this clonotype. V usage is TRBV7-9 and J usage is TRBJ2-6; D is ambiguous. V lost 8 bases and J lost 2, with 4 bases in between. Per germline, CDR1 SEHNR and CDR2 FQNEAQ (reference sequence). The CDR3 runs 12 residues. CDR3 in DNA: TGTGCCAGCGATCCTGGGGCCAACGTCCTGACTTTC. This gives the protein CASDPGANVLTF.

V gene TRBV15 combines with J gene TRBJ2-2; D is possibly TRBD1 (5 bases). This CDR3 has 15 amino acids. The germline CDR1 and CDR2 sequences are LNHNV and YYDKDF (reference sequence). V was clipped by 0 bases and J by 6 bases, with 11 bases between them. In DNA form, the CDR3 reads TGTGCCACCAGCAGAGATGTGACAGCGTCCGGGGAGCTGTTTTTT. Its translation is CATSRDVTASGELFF.

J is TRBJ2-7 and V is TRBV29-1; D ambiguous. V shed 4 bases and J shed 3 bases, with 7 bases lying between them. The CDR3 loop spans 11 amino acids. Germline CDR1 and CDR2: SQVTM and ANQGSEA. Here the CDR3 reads CSVGHYYEQYF. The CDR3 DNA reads TGCAGCGTTGGTCACTACTACGAGCAGTACTTC.

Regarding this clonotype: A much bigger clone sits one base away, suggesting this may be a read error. The CDR3 nucleotides read TGTGCCAGCAGCTTATTGGCGACTAGCGGGAACCCAGATACGCAGTATTTT. Residues: CASSLLATSGNPDTQYF. This chain connects TRBV11-2 to TRBJ2-3; 11 bases map to TRBD2. J lost 4 bases, V lost 2 bases, and 8 bases had no gene match. This CDR3 contains 17 residues. Germline loops: CDR1 SGHAT, CDR2 FQNNGV.

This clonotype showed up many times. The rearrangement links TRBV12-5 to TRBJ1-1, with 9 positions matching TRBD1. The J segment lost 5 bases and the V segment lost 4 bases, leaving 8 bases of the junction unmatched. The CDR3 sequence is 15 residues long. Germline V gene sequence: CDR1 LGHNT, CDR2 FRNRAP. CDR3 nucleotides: TGTGCTAGTGGTTCCCAACAGGGGGCTGTGACTGAAGCTTTCTTT. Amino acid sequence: CASGSQQGAVTEAFF.

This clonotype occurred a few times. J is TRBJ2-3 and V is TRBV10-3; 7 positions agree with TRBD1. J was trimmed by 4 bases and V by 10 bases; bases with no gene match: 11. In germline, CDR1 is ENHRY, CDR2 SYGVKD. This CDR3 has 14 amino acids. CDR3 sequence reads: CATTTGFSADTQYF. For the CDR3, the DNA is TGTGCCACCACGACAGGGTTTTCGGCAGATACGCAGTATTTT.

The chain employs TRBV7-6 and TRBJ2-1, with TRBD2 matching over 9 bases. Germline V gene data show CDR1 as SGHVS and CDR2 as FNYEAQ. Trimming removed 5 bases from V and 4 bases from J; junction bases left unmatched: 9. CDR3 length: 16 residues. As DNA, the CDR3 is TGTGCCAGCAGCCAACAAAGCGGGGGGCTATACAATGAGCAGTTCTTC. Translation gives CASSQQSGGLYNEQFF.

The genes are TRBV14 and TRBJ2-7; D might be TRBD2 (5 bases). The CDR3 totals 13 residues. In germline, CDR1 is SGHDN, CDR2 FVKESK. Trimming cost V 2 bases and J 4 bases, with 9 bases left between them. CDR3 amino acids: CASSQRERYEQYF. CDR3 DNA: TGTGCCAGCAGCCAAAGGGAGCGGTACGAGCAGTACTTC.

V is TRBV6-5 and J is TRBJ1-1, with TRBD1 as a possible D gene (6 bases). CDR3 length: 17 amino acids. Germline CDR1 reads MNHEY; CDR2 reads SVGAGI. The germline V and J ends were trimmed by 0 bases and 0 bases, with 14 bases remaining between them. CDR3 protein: CASSYSKQGALNTEAFF. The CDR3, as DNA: TGTGCCAGCAGTTACTCGAAACAGGGAGCATTGAACACTGAAGCTTTCTTT.

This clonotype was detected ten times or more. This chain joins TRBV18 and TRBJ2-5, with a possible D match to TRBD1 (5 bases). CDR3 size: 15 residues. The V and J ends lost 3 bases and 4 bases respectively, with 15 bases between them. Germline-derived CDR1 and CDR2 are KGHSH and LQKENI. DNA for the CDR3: TGTGCCAGCTCACCGGACAAGGTTGGCGCAGAGACCCAGTACTTC. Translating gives CASSPDKVGAETQYF.

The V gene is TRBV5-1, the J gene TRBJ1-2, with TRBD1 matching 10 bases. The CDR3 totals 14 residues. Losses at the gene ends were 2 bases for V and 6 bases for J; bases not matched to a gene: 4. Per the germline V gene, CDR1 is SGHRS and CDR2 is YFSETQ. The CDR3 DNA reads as TGCGCCAGCAGCTTTGACAGGGGGCTAAATGGCTACACCTTC. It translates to CASSFDRGLNGYTF.

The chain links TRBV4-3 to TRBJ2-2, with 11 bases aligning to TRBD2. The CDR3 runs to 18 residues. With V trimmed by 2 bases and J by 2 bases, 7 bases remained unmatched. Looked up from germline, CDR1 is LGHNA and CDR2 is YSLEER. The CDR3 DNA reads TGCGCCAGCAGCCAACACCCTAGCGGGGGGCCCAACACCGGGGAGCTGTTTTTT. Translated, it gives CASSQHPSGGPNTGELFF.

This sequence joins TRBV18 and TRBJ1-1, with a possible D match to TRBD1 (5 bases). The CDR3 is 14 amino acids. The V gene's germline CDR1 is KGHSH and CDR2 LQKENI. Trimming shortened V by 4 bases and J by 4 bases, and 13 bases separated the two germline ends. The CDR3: CASSQAGMSTEAFF. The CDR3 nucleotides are TGTGCCAGCTCACAGGCAGGGATGAGCACTGAAGCTTTCTTT.

The CDR3 sequence: CASSYSHQRGRQETQYF. CDR3 coding DNA: TGTGCCAGCAGTTACTCGCACCAGCGGGGGAGACAAGAGACCCAGTACTTC. This chain links TRBV6-5 with TRBJ2-5; TRBD2 matches 8 bases. CDR3 length equals 17 residues. Looked up from germline, CDR1 is MNHEY and CDR2 is SVGAGI. J lost 2 bases, V lost 0 bases, and 8 bases had no gene match.

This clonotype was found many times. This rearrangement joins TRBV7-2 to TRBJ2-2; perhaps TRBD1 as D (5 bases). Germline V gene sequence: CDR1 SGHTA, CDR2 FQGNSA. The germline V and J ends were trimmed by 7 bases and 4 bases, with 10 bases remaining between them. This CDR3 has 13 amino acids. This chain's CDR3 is CASIREITGELFF. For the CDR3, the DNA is TGTGCCAGCATCAGGGAAATCACCGGGGAGCTGTTTTTT. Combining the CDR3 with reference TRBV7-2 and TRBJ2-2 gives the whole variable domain GAGVSQSPSNKVTEKGKDVELRCDPISGHTALYWYRQSLGQGLEFLIYFQGNSAPDKSGLPSDRFSAERTGGSVSTLTIQRTQQEDSAVYLCASIREITGELFFGEGSRLTVL.

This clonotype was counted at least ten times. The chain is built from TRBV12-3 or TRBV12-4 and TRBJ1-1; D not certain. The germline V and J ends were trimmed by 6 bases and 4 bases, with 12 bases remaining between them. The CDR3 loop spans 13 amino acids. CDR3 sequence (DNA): TGTGCCAGCAGCCTTGGACCCCTCACTGAAGCTTTCTTT. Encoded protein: CASSLGPLTEAFF.

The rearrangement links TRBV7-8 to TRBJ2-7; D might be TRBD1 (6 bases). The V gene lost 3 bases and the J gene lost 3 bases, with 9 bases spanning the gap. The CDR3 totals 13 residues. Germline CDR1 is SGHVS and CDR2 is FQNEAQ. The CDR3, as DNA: TGTGCCAGCAGCTTCGACAGGTACTACGAGCAGTACTTC. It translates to CASSFDRYYEQYF.